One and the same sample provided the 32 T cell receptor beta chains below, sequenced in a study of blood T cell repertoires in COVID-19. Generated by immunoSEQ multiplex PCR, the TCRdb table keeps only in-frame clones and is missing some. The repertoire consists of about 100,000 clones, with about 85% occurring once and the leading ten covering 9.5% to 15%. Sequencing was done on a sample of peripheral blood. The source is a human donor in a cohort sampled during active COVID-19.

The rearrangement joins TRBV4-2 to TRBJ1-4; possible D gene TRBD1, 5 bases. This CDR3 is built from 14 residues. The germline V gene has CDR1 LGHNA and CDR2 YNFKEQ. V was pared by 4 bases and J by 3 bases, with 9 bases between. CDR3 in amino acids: CASSPVQANEKLFF. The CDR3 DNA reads TGTGCCAGCAGCCCCGTACAGGCTAATGAAAAACTGTTTTTT.

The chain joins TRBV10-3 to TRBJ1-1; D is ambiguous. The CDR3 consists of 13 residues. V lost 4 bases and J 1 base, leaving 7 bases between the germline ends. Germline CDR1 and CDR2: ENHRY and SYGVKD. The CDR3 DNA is TGTGCCATCAGTGCAGAGGGGAACACTGAAGCTTTCTTT. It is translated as CAISAEGNTEAFF.

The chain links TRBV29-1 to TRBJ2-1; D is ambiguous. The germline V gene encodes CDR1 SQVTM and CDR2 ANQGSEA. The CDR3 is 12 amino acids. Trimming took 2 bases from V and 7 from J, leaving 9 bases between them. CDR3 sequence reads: CSVEKSRNEQFF. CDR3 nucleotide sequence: TGCAGCGTTGAAAAATCTCGTAATGAGCAGTTCTTC.

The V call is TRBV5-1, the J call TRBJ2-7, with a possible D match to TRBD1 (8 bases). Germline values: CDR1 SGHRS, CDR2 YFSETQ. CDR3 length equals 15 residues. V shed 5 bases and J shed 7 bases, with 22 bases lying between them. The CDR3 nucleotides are TGCGCCAGCAGAAACCGAGACAGGGGAGCGGGAGAGCAGTACTTC. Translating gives CASRNRDRGAGEQYF.

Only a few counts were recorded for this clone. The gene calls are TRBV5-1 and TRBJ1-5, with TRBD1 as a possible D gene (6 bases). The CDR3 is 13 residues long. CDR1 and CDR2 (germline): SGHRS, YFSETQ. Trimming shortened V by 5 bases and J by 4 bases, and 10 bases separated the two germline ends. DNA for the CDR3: TGCGCCAGCAGTCAGGGGCAGAATCAGCCCCAGCATTTT. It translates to CASSQGQNQPQHF.

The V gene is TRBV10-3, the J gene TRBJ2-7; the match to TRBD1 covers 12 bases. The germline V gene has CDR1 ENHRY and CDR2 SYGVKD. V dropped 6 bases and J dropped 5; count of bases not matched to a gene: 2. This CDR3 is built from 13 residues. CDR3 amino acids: CAIRGTGGDEQYF. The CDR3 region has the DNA TGTGCCATCAGAGGGACAGGGGGCGACGAGCAGTACTTC.

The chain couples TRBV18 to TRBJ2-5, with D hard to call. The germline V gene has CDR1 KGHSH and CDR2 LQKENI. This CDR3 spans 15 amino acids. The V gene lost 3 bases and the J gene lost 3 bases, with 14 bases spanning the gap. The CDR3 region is CASSPPVVIKETQYF. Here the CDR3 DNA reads TGTGCCAGCTCACCTCCAGTCGTGATCAAAGAGACCCAGTACTTC.

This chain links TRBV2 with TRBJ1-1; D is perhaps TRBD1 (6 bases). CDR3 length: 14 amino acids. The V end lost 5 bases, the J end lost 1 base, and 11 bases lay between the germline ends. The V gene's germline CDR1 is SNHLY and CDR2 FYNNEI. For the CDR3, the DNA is TGTGCCAGCAGTCTCGGACAGACGAACACTGAAGCTTTCTTT. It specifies CASSLGQTNTEAFF.

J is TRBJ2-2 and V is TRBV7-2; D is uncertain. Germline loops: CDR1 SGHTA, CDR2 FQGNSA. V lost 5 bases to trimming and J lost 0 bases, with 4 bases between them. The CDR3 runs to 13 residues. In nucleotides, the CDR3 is TGTGCCAGCAGCCTTACGAACACCGGGGAGCTGTTTTTT. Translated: CASSLTNTGELFF.

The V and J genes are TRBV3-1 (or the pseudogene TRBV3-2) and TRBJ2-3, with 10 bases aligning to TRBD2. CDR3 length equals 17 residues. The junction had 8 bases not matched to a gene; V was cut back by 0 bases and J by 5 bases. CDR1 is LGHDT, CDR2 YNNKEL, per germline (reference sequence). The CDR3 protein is CASSQDIAGGLLDTQYF. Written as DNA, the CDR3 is TGTGCCAGCAGCCAAGACATAGCGGGAGGACTTTTAGATACGCAGTATTTT.

The CDR3 region is CASSLGLGQGAHEQYF. CDR3 in DNA: TGTGCCAGCAGCTTAGGGTTGGGGCAGGGGGCCCACGAGCAGTACTTC. The V and J genes are TRBV7-6 and TRBJ2-7; 8 bases agree with TRBD1. V was clipped by 1 base and J by 5 bases; unmatched bases: 10. CDR1 is SGHVS, CDR2 FNYEAQ, per germline. CDR3 length equals 16 residues.

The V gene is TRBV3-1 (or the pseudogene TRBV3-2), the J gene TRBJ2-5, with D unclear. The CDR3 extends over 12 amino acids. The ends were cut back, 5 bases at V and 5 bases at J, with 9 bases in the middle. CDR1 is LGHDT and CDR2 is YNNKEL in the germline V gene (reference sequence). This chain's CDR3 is CASSYLGETQYF. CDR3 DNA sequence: TGTGCCAGCAGCTACCTCGGGGAGACCCAGTACTTC.

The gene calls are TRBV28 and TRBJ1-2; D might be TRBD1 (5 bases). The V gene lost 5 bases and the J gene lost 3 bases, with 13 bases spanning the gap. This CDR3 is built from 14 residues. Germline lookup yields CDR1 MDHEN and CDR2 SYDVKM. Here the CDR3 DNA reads TGTGCCAGCAGTCCACCAGACAGCTACTATGGCTACACCTTC. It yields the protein CASSPPDSYYGYTF.

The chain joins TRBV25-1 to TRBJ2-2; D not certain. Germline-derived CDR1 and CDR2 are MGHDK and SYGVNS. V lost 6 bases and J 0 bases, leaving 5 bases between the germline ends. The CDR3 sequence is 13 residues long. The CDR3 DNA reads TGTGCCAGCAGACACACGAACACCGGGGAGCTGTTTTTT. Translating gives CASRHTNTGELFF.

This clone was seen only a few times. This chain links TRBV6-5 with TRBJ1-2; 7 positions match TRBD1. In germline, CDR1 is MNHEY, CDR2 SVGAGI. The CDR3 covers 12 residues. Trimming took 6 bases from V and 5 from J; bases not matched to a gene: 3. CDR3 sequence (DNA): TGTGCCAGCAGGAGGACAGGATATGGCTACACCTTC. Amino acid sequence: CASRRTGYGYTF.

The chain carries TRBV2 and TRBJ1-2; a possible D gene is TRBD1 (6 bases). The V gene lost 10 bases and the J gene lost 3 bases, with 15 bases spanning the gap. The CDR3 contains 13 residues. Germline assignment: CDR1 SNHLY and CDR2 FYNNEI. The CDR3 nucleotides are TGTGCCACTAGGCAGGGGAGGGACTATGGCTACACCTTC. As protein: CATRQGRDYGYTF.

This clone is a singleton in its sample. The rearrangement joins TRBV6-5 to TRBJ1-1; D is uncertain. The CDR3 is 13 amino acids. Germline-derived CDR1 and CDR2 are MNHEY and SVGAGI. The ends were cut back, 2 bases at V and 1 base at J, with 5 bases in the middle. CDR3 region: CASSYRRNTEAFF. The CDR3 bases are TGTGCCAGCAGTTACCGCAGGAACACTGAAGCTTTCTTT.

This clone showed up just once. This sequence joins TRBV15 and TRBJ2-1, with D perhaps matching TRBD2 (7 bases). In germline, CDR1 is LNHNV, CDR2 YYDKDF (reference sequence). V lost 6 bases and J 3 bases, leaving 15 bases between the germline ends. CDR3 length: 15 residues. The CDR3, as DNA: TGTGCCACCAGGCTAGGGGGAGGGAACTACAATGAGCAGTTCTTC. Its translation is CATRLGGGNYNEQFF.

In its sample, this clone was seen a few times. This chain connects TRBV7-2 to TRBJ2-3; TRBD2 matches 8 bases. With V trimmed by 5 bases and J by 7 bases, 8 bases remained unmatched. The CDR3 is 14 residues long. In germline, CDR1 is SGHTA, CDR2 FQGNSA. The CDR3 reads CASSLGGGLNTQYF. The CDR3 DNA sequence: TGTGCCAGCAGCCTGGGCGGGGGGCTAAATACGCAGTATTTT.

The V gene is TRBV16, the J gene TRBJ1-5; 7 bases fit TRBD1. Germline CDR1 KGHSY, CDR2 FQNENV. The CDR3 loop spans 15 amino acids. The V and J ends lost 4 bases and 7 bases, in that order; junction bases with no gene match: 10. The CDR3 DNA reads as TGTGCCAGCAGCCTCGAGACAGGGAAAGGACAGCCCCAGCATTTT. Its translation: CASSLETGKGQPQHF.

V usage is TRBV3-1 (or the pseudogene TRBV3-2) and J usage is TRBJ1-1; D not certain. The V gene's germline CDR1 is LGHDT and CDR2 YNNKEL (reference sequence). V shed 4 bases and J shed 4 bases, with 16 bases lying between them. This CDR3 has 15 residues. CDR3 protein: CASSRERGLGTEAFF. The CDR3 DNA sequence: TGTGCCAGCAGCCGCGAAAGAGGGTTAGGCACTGAAGCTTTCTTT.

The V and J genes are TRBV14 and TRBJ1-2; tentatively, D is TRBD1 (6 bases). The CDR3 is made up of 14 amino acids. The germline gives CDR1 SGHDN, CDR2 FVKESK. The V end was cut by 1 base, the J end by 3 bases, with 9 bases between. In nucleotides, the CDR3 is TGTGCCAGCAGCCAAGGCTCAGGGGACTATGGCTACACCTTC. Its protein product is CASSQGSGDYGYTF.

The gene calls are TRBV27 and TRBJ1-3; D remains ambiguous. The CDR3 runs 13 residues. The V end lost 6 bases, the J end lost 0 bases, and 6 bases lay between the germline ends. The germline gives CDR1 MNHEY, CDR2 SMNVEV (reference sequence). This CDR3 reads CASSPGSGNTIYF. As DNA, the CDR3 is TGTGCCAGCAGCCCAGGCTCTGGAAACACCATATATTTT.

The CDR3 here is CASSPYLAGGNTGELFF. The CDR3 nucleotides are TGTGCCAGCAGCCCCTACCTAGCGGGGGGAAACACCGGGGAGCTGTTTTTT. The chain links TRBV3-1 (or the pseudogene TRBV3-2) to TRBJ2-2, with 11 bases lining up with TRBD2. CDR3 size: 17 residues. The germline V gene encodes CDR1 LGHDT and CDR2 YNNKEL (reference sequence). Germline trimming cut 4 bases from V and 2 bases from J; bases unmatched to any gene: 6.

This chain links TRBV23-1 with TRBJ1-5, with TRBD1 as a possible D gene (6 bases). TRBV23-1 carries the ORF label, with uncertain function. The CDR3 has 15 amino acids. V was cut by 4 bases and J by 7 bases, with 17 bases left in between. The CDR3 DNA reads TGCGCCAGCAGTCTCAAAACAGGGTACGGGCAGCCCCAGCATTTT. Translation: CASSLKTGYGQPQHF.

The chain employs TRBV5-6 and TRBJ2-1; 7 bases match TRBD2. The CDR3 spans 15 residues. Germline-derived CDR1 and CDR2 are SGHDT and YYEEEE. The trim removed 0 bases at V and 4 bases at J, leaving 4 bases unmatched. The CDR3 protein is CASSLGTRAYNEQFF. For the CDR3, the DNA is TGTGCCAGCAGCTTGGGGACTAGAGCGTACAATGAGCAGTTCTTC. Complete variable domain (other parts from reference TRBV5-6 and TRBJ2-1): DAGVTQSPTHLIKTRGQQVTLRCSPKSGHDTVSWYQQALGQGPQFIFQYYEEEERQRGNFPDRFSGHQFPNYSSELNVNALLLGDSALYLCASSLGTRAYNEQFFGPGTRLTVL.

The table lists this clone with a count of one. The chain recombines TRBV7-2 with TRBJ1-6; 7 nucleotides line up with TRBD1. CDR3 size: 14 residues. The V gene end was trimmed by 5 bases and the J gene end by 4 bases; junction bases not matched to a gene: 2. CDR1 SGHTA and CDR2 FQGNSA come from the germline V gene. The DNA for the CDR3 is TGTGCCAGCAGCCGGGACAGATATAATTCACCCCTCCACTTT. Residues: CASSRDRYNSPLHF.

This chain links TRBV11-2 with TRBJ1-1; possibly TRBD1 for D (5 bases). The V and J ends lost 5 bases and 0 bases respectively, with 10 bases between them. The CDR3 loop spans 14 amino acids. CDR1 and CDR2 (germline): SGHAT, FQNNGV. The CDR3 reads CASSQQAMNTEAFF. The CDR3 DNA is TGTGCCAGCAGCCAACAGGCTATGAACACTGAAGCTTTCTTT.

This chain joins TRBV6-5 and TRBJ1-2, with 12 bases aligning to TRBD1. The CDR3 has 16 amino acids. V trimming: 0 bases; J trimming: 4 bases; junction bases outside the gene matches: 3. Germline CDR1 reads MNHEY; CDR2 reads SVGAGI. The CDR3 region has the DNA TGTGCCAGCAGTTACTCCGGGACAGGGGGCGGCTATGGCTACACCTTC. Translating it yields CASSYSGTGGGYGYTF.

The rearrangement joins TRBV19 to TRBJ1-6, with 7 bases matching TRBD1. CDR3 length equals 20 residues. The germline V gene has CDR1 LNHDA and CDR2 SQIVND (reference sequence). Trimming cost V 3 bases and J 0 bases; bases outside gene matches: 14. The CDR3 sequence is CASSIGSITGASSYNSPLHF. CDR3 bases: TGTGCCAGTAGTATCGGGAGCATCACAGGGGCGAGCTCCTATAATTCACCCCTCCACTTT.

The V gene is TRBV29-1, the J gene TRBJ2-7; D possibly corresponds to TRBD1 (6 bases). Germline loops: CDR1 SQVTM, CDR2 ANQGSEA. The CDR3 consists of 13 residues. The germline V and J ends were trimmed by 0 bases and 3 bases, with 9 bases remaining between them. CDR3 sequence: CSVEDSTGYEQYF. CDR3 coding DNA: TGCAGCGTTGAAGATTCGACAGGCTACGAGCAGTACTTC.

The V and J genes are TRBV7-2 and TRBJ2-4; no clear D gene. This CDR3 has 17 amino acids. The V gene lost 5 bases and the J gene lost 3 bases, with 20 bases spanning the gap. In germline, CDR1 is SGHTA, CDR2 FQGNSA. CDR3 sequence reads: CASSPLGSPFGKNIQYF. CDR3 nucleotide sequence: TGTGCCAGCAGCCCCCTAGGCAGTCCCTTTGGCAAAAACATTCAGTACTTC.